Below, one T cell receptor (beta chain) is given with its context. The CDR3 totals 15 residues. Trimming took 3 bases from V and 2 from J; bases not matched to a gene: 3. Germline V gives CDR1 SGHRS, CDR2 YFSETQ. This sample stems from a study of blood T cell repertoires in COVID-19. Study context: Whether acute or convalescent, the COVID-19 samples came from the United States, Italy and Spain.

Sequencing used immunoSEQ multiplex PCR; TCRdb keeps in-frame clones, though not all of them. This sample has some 290,000 clones; more than 75% occur once, and the top ten carry 2% to 2.5%. Sequences were obtained from PBMCs or T cells enriched from blood (not recorded which). The V and J genes are TRBV5-1 and TRBJ1-3; 9 nucleotides line up with TRBD1. The receptor comes from a woman in her 40s with acute COVID-19. DNA of the CDR3: TGCGCCAGCAGCTGGACAGGGGACCCTGGAAACACCATATATTTT. Residues: CASSWTGDPGNTIYF. The full variable domain, its missing parts supplied by reference TRBV5-1 and TRBJ1-3, is KAGVTQTPRYLIKTRGQQVTLSCSPISGHRSVSWYQQTPGQGLQFLFEYFSETQRNKGNFPGRFSGRQFSNSRSEMNVSTLELGDSALYLCASSWTGDPGNTIYFGEGSWLTVV.